This T cell receptor (beta chain) was profiled in a study of blood T cell repertoires in COVID-19. Overall study context: For recovered donors of Cohort 3, there were two negative PCRs, clearance, or symptom resolution. Samples of COVID-19 (acute and convalescent) were obtained from the United States, Italy and Spain. T cells, B-cell-depleted T cells, or PBMCs supplied cDNA or gDNA.

The repertoire was sequenced with immunoSEQ multiplex PCR; TCRdb's copy has only in-frame clones and lacks some. The repertoire includes hundreds of thousands of clones, about 90% of them detected once, and 3% to 3.5% sits in the top ten. The V segment lost 1 base and the J segment 3 bases; nucleotides outside the gene matches: 3. CDR3 length: 18 amino acids. Per the germline V gene, CDR1 is ENHRY and CDR2 is SYGVKD. This clone was seen just once. The participants were between roughly 18 and 90 years old and came from roughly 25 US areas. This chain uses TRBV10-3 with TRBJ2-2; 15 bases map to TRBD2. Sample: PBMCs or T cells enriched from blood (not recorded which). This TCR came from a woman between 50 and 59 years old in a cohort exposed to, infected with or recovered from COVID-19 (not recorded which). This chain's CDR3 is CAISELGLAGGHTGELFF. DNA of the CDR3: TGTGCCATCAGTGAGTTGGGACTAGCGGGGGGACACACCGGGGAGCTGTTTTTT.